These 9 T cell receptor beta chains originate from one sample sequenced in a study of blood T cell repertoires in COVID-19. Profiled with immunoSEQ multiplex PCR; TCRdb holds only in-frame clones, not every one. Of 350,000 to 550,000 clones in the sample, approximately 90% are singletons; the top ten hold about 4.3%. The sequenced sample consisted of peripheral blood. These receptors were taken from a woman under 40 with acute or convalescent COVID-19.

The CDR3 reads CAISEKREETQYF. CDR3 in DNA: TGTGCCATCAGTGAGAAGCGAGAGGAGACCCAGTACTTC. V is TRBV10-3 and J is TRBJ2-5; D is ambiguous. CDR1 and CDR2 (germline): ENHRY, SYGVKD. V shed 2 bases and J shed 5 bases, with 9 bases lying between them. This CDR3 comprises 13 residues.

The chain links TRBV7-9 to TRBJ2-7; unclear D gene. V gave up 1 base and J gave up 3 bases, with 10 bases separating them. The CDR3 consists of 14 residues. The germline gives CDR1 SEHNR, CDR2 FQNEAQ (reference sequence). CDR3 amino acids: CASSLEIRGYEQYF. Here the CDR3 DNA reads TGTGCCAGCAGCTTAGAAATAAGAGGCTACGAGCAGTACTTC.

This clone was observed once. The DNA of the CDR3 is TGTGCCAGCAGTTACTTAGATACGCAGTATTTT. It yields the protein CASSYLDTQYF. The V gene is TRBV27, the J gene TRBJ2-3; D is unresolved. The germline V gene has CDR1 MNHEY and CDR2 SMNVEV (reference sequence). V was shortened by 4 bases and J by 5 bases, with 4 bases between the two germline ends. This CDR3 has 11 amino acids.

This chain connects TRBV6-5 to TRBJ1-6; D remains ambiguous. CDR3 length: 12 residues. Trimming cost V 6 bases and J 10 bases, with 10 bases left between them. Germline CDR1 MNHEY, CDR2 SVGAGI. The CDR3 here is CASSPGVSPLHF. The CDR3 DNA reads as TGTGCCAGCAGCCCCGGGGTATCACCCCTCCACTTT.

The rearrangement links TRBV28 to TRBJ1-1; D might be TRBD1 (6 bases). V lost 6 bases, J lost 0 bases, and 11 bases lay in between. Germline loops: CDR1 MDHEN, CDR2 SYDVKM. The CDR3 loop spans 14 amino acids. Written as DNA, the CDR3 is TGTGCCAGCAGACCTGGACAGATGAACACTGAAGCTTTCTTT. The encoded protein is CASRPGQMNTEAFF.

This clone was found once. CDR3 amino acids: CASSHYRDRVNGYGYTF. In DNA, the CDR3 is TGTGCCAGCAGCCACTACCGGGACAGGGTTAATGGCTATGGCTACACCTTC. This chain joins TRBV3-1 (or the pseudogene TRBV3-2) and TRBJ1-2; 9 bases are a match to TRBD1. V lost 3 bases to trimming and J lost 4 bases; unmatched junction nucleotides: 12. The CDR3 spans 17 residues. Per the germline V gene, CDR1 is LGHDT and CDR2 is YNNKEL (reference sequence).

This clone was seen only once. The chain couples TRBV6-6 to TRBJ1-6; the D gene is possibly TRBD1 (5 bases). Deletions cut 6 bases from V and 5 bases from J, with 20 bases between. The germline CDR1 and CDR2 sequences are MNHNY and SVGAGI (reference sequence). CDR3 length: 17 amino acids. The CDR3 sequence: CASRRNTGPRDNSPLHF. In nucleotides, the CDR3 is TGTGCCAGCAGACGAAACACAGGCCCCCGAGATAATTCACCCCTCCACTTT.

The chain has TRBV5-4 and TRBJ1-2; TRBD1 matches 9 bases. CDR3 length: 16 amino acids. Trimming at V came to 0 bases and at J to 5 bases, leaving 8 bases not matched to a gene. Looked up from germline, CDR1 is SGHNT and CDR2 is YYREEE (reference sequence). This CDR3 reads CASSLEIGTGRYGYTF. CDR3 coding DNA: TGTGCCAGCAGCTTGGAGATCGGGACAGGGAGATATGGCTACACCTTC.

The gene calls are TRBV9 and TRBJ2-1, with 8 bases aligning to TRBD2. Trimming cost V 3 bases and J 12 bases; bases outside gene matches: 14. Germline loops: CDR1 SGDLS, CDR2 YYNGEE. This CDR3 region has 15 residues. The CDR3 DNA reads as TGTGCCAGCAGCGCCTCGGGAGGGGTTGGCCCCGGGCAGTTCTTC. As protein: CASSASGGVGPGQFF.